This is a list of T cell receptor beta chains from one sample in a study of blood T cell repertoires in COVID-19. The protocol was immunoSEQ multiplex PCR, while the TCRdb copy is restricted to in-frame clones and leaves out a portion. The sample contains about 120,000 clones, 82% of which appear only once. Sequenced material: peripheral blood. The receptors originated from a woman in her 70s with acute or convalescent COVID-19. CDR3s include the opening cysteine and the closing phenylalanine or tryptophan. D genes are given only for firm matches. Size tells how often a clone was seen (once, few, many) or the class of an expanded clone, and some rows leave it out.

CDR3	DNA	size	D	V	J
CASIQDPTGTNEKLFF	TGCGCCAGCATACAGGACCCCACCGGAACTAATGAAAAACTGTTTTTT	.	.	TRBV4-1	TRBJ1-4
CAGRLRDSGYTF	TGTGCCGGGCGGCTGAGGGACTCTGGCTACACCTTC	.	.	TRBV30	TRBJ1-2
CASSLVTGGGELFF	TGCGCCAGCAGCTTGGTGACAGGTGGCGGGGAGCTGTTTTTT	.	.	TRBV5-1	TRBJ2-2
CASRWQGDTGELFF	TGTGCCAGTAGGTGGCAAGGGGATACCGGGGAGCTGTTTTTT	.	.	TRBV19	TRBJ2-2
CASSSLAGARWTDTQYF	TGCGCCAGCAGCTCTCTAGCGGGGGCCCGTTGGACAGATACGCAGTATTTT	.	TRBD2	TRBV5-1	TRBJ2-3
CASSYGQSYGYTF	TGTGCCAGCAGCTACGGACAGTCGTATGGCTACACCTTC	.	.	TRBV5-4	TRBJ1-2
CASSFFPGQGNNEQFF	TGCGCCAGCAGTTTCTTCCCGGGACAGGGTAATAATGAGCAGTTCTTC	.	TRBD1	TRBV5-1	TRBJ2-1
CASSVSGVSTDTQYF	TGTGCCAGCAGCGTTTCGGGGGTGAGCACAGATACGCAGTATTTT	medium-sized	.	TRBV9	TRBJ2-3
CASSKAGQENTGELFF	TGTGCCAGCAGCAAAGCTGGACAGGAAAACACCGGGGAGCTGTTTTTT	.	.	TRBV21-1	TRBJ2-2
CASSVRQGRSGNTIYF	TGTGCCAGCAGCGTCAGACAGGGGAGATCTGGAAACACCATATATTTT	once	TRBD1	TRBV3-1/TRBV3-2	TRBJ1-3
CATETSGTDTQYF	TGTGCCACCGAAACTAGCGGCACAGATACGCAGTATTTT	.	TRBD2	TRBV6-5	TRBJ2-3
CASSTRAGIETQYF	TGTGCCAGCAGCACGCGCGCAGGGATAGAGACCCAGTACTTC	.	.	TRBV5-5	TRBJ2-5
CASSYGDSLQETQYF	TGTGCCAGCAGTTATGGCGACAGTCTACAAGAGACCCAGTACTTC	.	.	TRBV6-5	TRBJ2-5
CASSTGTGGRAFF	TGTGCCAGCAGTACCGGGACAGGGGGTAGGGCTTTCTTT	.	TRBD1	TRBV2	TRBJ1-1
CASSQVVGRIDLGYTF	TGCGCCAGCAGCCAAGTGGTAGGCAGGATCGATTTAGGCTACACCTTC	.	.	TRBV4-3	TRBJ1-2
CASWAKGVEEKLFF	TGTGCCAGCTGGGCTAAGGGGGTGGAAGAAAAACTGTTTTTT	.	.	TRBV28	TRBJ1-4